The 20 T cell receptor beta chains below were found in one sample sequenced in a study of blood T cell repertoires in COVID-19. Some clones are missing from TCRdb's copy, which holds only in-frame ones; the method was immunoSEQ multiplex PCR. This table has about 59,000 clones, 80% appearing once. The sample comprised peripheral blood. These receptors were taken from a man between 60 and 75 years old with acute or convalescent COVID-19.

The CDR3 nucleotides read TGTGCCAGCAGCGCCCGACCCAGGGCAACTAATGAAAAACTGTTTTTT. Amino acids: CASSARPRATNEKLFF. V gene TRBV7-9 combines with J gene TRBJ1-4, with D possibly matching TRBD1 (5 bases). Germline V gene lookup returns CDR1 SEHNR and CDR2 FQNEAQ (reference sequence). The length of the CDR3 is 16 residues. Trimming removed 5 bases at V and 0 bases at J, with 13 bases between.

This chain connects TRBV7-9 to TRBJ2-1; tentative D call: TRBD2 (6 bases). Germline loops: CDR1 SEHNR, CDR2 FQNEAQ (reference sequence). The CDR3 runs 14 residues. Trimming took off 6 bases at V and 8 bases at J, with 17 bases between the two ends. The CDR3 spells CASRGGANRYEQFF. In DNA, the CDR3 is TGTGCCAGCAGAGGAGGGGCCAATAGGTATGAGCAGTTCTTC.

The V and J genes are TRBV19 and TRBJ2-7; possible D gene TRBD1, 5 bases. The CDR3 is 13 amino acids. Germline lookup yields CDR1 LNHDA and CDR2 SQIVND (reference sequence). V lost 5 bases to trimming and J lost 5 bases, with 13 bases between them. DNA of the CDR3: TGTGCCAGTAGTTGGCAGGGATCAAACGAGCAGTACTTC. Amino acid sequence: CASSWQGSNEQYF.

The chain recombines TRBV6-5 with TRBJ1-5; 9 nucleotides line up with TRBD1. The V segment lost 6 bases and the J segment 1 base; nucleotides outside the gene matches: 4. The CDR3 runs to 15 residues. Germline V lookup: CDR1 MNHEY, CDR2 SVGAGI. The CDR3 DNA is TGTGCCAGCAGCTGGACAGGGGCGAGCAATCAGCCCCAGCATTTT. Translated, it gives CASSWTGASNQPQHF.

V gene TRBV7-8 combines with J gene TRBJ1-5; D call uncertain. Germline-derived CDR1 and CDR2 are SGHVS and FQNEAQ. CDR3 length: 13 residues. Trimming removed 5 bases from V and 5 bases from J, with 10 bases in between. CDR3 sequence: CASSLSPDQPQHF. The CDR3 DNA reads TGTGCCAGCAGCCTTAGCCCCGATCAGCCCCAGCATTTT.

Written as DNA, the CDR3 is TGCAGTGCTAGTTCCCGGGGGACCTCCTACGAGCAGTACTTC. As protein: CSASSRGTSYEQYF. V gene TRBV20-1 combines with J gene TRBJ2-7; TRBD2 might be the D (6 bases). V lost 3 bases and J lost 0, with 12 bases in between. This CDR3 is built from 14 residues. From germline, CDR1 is DFQATT and CDR2 SNEGSKA (reference sequence).

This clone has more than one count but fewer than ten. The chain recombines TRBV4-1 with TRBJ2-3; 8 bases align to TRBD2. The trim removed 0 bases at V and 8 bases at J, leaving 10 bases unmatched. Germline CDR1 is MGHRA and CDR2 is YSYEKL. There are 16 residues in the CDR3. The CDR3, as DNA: TGCGCCAGCAGCCAAGAGTCGGGGGGGGCAATAGGTACGCAGTATTTT. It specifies CASSQESGGAIGTQYF.

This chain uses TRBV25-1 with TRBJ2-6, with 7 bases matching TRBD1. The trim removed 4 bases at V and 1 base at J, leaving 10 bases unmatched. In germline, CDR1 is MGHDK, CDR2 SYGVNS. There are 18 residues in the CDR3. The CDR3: CASSGRTGDSSGANVLTF. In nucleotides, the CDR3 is TGTGCCAGCAGTGGCAGGACAGGCGACTCTTCTGGGGCCAACGTCCTGACTTTC.

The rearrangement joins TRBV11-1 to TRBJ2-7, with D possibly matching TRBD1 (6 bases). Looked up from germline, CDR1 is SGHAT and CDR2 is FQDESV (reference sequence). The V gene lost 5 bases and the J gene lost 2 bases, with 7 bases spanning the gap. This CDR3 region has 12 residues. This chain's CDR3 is CASSRTAYEQYF. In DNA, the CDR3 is TGTGCCAGCAGCCGGACAGCCTACGAGCAGTACTTC.

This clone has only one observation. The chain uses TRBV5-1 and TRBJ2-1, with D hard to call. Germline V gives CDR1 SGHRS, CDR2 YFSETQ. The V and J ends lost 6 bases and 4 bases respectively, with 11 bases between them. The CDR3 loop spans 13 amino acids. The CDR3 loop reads CASTSDGYNEQFF. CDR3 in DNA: TGCGCCAGCACCTCCGACGGGTACAATGAGCAGTTCTTC.

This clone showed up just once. The DNA for the CDR3 is TGTGCCAGCAGTTTGGTGGGGGGACAGCCCCAGCATTTT. Translation: CASSLVGGQPQHF. The chain is built from TRBV6-5 and TRBJ1-5, with a possible D match to TRBD1 (5 bases). CDR3 length equals 13 residues. V lost 4 bases and J 7 bases, leaving 11 bases between the germline ends. Germline CDR1 is MNHEY and CDR2 is SVGAGI.

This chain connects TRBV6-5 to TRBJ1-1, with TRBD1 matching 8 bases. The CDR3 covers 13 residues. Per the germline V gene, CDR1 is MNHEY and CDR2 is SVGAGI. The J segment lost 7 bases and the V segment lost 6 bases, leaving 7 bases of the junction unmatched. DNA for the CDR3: TGTGCCAGCAGAGGACAGGGAAGGATTGAAGCTTTCTTT. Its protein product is CASRGQGRIEAFF.

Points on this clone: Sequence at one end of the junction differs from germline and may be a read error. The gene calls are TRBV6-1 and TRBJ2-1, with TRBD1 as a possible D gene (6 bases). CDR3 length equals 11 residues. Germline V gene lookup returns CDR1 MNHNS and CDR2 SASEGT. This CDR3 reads CASSELGAKLF. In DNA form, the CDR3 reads TGTGCCAGCAGTGAATTGGGGGCAAAGCTCTTC.

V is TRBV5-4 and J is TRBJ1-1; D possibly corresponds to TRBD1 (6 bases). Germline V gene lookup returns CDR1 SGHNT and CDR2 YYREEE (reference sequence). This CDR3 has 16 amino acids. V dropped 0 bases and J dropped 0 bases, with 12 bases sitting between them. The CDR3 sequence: CASSLEWGPLNTEAFF. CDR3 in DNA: TGTGCCAGCAGCTTGGAATGGGGGCCCTTGAACACTGAAGCTTTCTTT. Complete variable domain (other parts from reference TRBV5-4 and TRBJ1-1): ETGVTQSPTHLIKTRGQQVTLRCSSQSGHNTVSWYQQALGQGPQFIFQYYREEENGRGNFPPRFSGLQFPNYSSELNVNALELDDSALYLCASSLEWGPLNTEAFFGQGTRLTVV.

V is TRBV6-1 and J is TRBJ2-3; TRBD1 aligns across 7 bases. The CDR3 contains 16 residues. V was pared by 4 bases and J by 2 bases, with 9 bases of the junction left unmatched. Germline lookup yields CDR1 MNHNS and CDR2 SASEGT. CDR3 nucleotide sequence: TGTGCCAGCAGTGCCATACAGGGGTCGCCCACAGATACGCAGTATTTT. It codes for CASSAIQGSPTDTQYF.

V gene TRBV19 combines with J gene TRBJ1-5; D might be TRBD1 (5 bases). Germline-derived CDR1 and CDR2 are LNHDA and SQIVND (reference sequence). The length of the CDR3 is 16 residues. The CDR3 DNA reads TGTCCCCTTAACCGCGGGGGGGGGAACGGCAATCAGCCCCAGCATTTT. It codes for CPLNRGGGNGNQPQHF.

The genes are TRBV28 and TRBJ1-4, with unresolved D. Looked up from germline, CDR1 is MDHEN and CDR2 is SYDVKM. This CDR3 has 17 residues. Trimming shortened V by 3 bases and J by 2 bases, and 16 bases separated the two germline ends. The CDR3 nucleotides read TGTGCCAGCAGTTTCCATTACTCGATTTCGACTAATGAAAAACTGTTTTTT. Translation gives CASSFHYSISTNEKLFF. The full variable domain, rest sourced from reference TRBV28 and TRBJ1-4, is DVKVTQSSRYLVKRTGEKVFLECVQDMDHENMFWYRQDPGLGLRLIYFSYDVKMKEKGDIPEGYSVSREKKERFSLILESASTNQTSMYLCASSFHYSISTNEKLFFGSGTQLSVL.

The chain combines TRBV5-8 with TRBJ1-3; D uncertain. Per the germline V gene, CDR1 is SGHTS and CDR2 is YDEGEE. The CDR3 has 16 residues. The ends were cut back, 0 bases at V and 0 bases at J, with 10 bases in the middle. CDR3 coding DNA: TGTGCCAGCAGCTTGGCCAAATTTAGCTCTGGAAACACCATATATTTT. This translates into CASSLAKFSSGNTIYF.

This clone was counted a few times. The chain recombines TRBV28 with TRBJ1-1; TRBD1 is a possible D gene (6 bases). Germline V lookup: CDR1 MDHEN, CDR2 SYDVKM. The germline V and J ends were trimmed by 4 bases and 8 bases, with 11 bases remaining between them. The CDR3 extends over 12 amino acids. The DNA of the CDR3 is TGTGCCAGCAGTTCACCTACAGGGGAAGCTTTCTTT. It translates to CASSSPTGEAFF.

CDR3: CASSQRPGQGLNEQFF. CDR3 nucleotides: TGCGCCAGCAGCCAGAGACCCGGACAGGGTCTCAATGAGCAGTTCTTC. The rearrangement uses TRBV4-1 and TRBJ2-1; TRBD1 matches at 8 bases. The ends lost 3 bases at V and 6 bases at J; junction bases unmatched: 10. From germline, CDR1 is MGHRA and CDR2 YSYEKL. The CDR3 covers 16 residues.